Presented here are 29 T cell receptor beta chains from one specimen sequenced in a study of CD8 T cells in ankylosing spondylitis. A single record per CDR3 protein comes from TCRdb applying MiXCR to the 5' RACE reads. The repertoire holds under 300,000 distinct CDR3 sequences, with less than 10% as singletons. The sample was blood, either unsorted or a sorted T cell fraction (not recorded which). These receptors were taken from a male donor with ankylosing spondylitis or in good health (not recorded which).

This clonotype was seen repeatedly, ten times or more. J is TRBJ2-6 and V is TRBV4-3, with no clear D. The CDR3 totals 16 residues. Trimming removed 0 bases from V and 2 bases from J, with 8 bases in between. The germline V gene has CDR1 LGHNA and CDR2 YSLEER. This CDR3 reads CASSQDSVPGANVLTF. CDR3 nucleotides: TGCGCCAGCAGCCAAGACTCAGTCCCTGGGGCCAACGTCCTGACTTTC.

This clonotype was recorded at least ten times. The rearrangement joins TRBV3-1 to TRBJ2-2; unclear D gene. Trimming took 0 bases from V and 3 from J, leaving 8 bases between them. This CDR3 has 15 residues. Germline V gene lookup returns CDR1 LGHDT and CDR2 YNNKEL (reference sequence). The CDR3 region has the DNA TGTGCCAGCAGCCAAGACCGGGTTTACACCGGGGAGCTGTTTTTT. The encoded protein is CASSQDRVYTGELFF. The complete variable domain, with remaining parts taken from reference TRBV3-1 and TRBJ2-2, reads DTAVSQTPKYLVTQMGNDKSIKCEQNLGHDTMYWYKQDSKKFLKIMFSYNNKELIINETVPNRFSPKSPDKAHLNLHINSLELGDSAVYFCASSQDRVYTGELFFGEGSRLTVL.

This clonotype was recorded at least ten times. The CDR3 spells CASSLFRVKDTQYF. CDR3 coding DNA: TGTGCCAGCAGCTTATTCAGGGTAAAAGATACGCAGTATTTT. The chain employs TRBV7-2 and TRBJ2-3, with D possibly being TRBD1 (5 bases). Per the germline V gene, CDR1 is SGHTA and CDR2 is FQGNSA. The CDR3 contains 14 residues. V was pared by 2 bases and J by 5 bases, with 11 bases between.

This clonotype was recorded a few times. For the CDR3, the DNA is TGCAGTGCTCCAACCGGGACAGGGAAAGATACGCAGTATTTT. Residues: CSAPTGTGKDTQYF. The chain uses TRBV20-1 and TRBJ2-3; 9 bases are shared with TRBD1. The CDR3 is 14 residues long. V lost 5 bases to trimming and J lost 5 bases; unmatched junction nucleotides: 8. Germline CDR1 reads DFQATT; CDR2 reads SNEGSKA (reference sequence).

This clonotype was counted at least ten times. The V call is TRBV5-1, the J call TRBJ2-1, with 9 nucleotides matching TRBD1. The germline V gene encodes CDR1 SGHRS and CDR2 YFSETQ. With V trimmed by 4 bases and J by 7 bases, 6 bases remained unmatched. The CDR3 extends over 14 amino acids. The DNA for the CDR3 is TGCGCCAGCAGCCACCGACAGGGGGGAAATGAGCAGTTCTTC. This translates into CASSHRQGGNEQFF.

This clonotype appeared a few times. V is TRBV24-1 and J is TRBJ2-5; 8 bases align to TRBD1. V lost 4 bases to trimming and J lost 4 bases; unmatched junction nucleotides: 10. Looked up from germline, CDR1 is KGHDR and CDR2 is SFDVKD. This CDR3 region has 16 residues. CDR3 sequence: CATSEPRTGRVETQYF. As DNA, the CDR3 is TGTGCCACCAGTGAGCCCCGGACAGGGCGGGTAGAGACCCAGTACTTC.

The J gene is TRBJ2-1, the V gene TRBV7-9; weak D call: TRBD1 (8 bases). The germline gives CDR1 SEHNR, CDR2 FQNEAQ (reference sequence). V was shortened by 1 base and J by 9 bases, with 19 bases between the two germline ends. The CDR3 is 16 residues long. CDR3 sequence reads: CASSLGGGTGPGEQFF. DNA of the CDR3: TGTGCCAGCAGCTTAGGGGGGGGGACAGGTCCGGGTGAGCAGTTCTTC. The full variable domain, rest sourced from reference TRBV7-9 and TRBJ2-1, is DTGVSQNPRHKITKRGQNVTFRCDPISEHNRLYWYRQTLGQGPEFLTYFQNEAQLEKSRLLSDRFSAERPKGSFSTLEIQRTEQGDSAMYLCASSLGGGTGPGEQFFGPGTRLTVL.

In this sample, this clonotype turned up a few times. The CDR3: CASSHRAHRGPDNNEQFF. DNA for the CDR3: TGTGCCAGCAGCCATAGGGCCCATCGGGGGCCGGATAACAATGAGCAGTTCTTC. The chain carries TRBV4-2 and TRBJ2-1; D tentatively reads TRBD1 or TRBD2 (6 bases each). This CDR3 is 18 amino acids long. Germline V gene sequence: CDR1 LGHNA, CDR2 YNFKEQ. V was shortened by 3 bases and J by 5 bases, with 23 bases between the two germline ends.

This clonotype was seen ten or more times. This chain connects TRBV4-2 to TRBJ2-3; the D is unclear. Looked up from germline, CDR1 is LGHNA and CDR2 is YNFKEQ. With 0 bases removed from V and 4 bases from J, the gap between germline ends came to 11 bases. This CDR3 region has 15 residues. CDR3: CASSQDDGDADTQYF. In DNA form, the CDR3 reads TGTGCCAGCAGCCAAGATGACGGTGATGCAGATACGCAGTATTTT.

This clonotype has ten or more counts. The chain joins TRBV7-2 to TRBJ2-1, with D perhaps matching TRBD1 (5 bases). Germline loops: CDR1 SGHTA, CDR2 FQGNSA. Trimming pared 0 bases from V and 7 bases from J, leaving 19 bases between. The CDR3 totals 17 residues. CDR3 protein: CASSLALRKGARNEQFF. CDR3 in DNA: TGTGCCAGCAGCTTAGCCCTCCGAAAAGGGGCCCGGAATGAGCAGTTCTTC. The entire variable domain, with the rest obtained from reference TRBV7-2 and TRBJ2-1, is as follows: GAGVSQSPSNKVTEKGKDVELRCDPISGHTALYWYRQSLGQGLEFLIYFQGNSAPDKSGLPSDRFSAERTGGSVSTLTIQRTQQEDSAVYLCASSLALRKGARNEQFFGPGTRLTVL.

In its sample, this clonotype was seen many times. This chain uses TRBV12-3 or TRBV12-4 with TRBJ2-1, with a weak D call TRBD1 (6 bases). V shed 0 bases and J shed 3 bases, with 6 bases lying between them. This CDR3 has 14 amino acids. The CDR3 nucleotides are TGTGCCAGCAGTTTAGCGGGACACTACAATGAGCAGTTCTTC. Translated: CASSLAGHYNEQFF.

The table lists this clonotype with many counts. This sequence joins TRBV20-1 and TRBJ2-1, with D possibly being TRBD2 (6 bases). The ends were cut back, 2 bases at V and 8 bases at J, with 13 bases in the middle. This CDR3 has 13 residues. Germline V lookup: CDR1 DFQATT, CDR2 SNEGSKA (reference sequence). The CDR3 loop reads CSARSRGSDEQFF. Here the CDR3 DNA reads TGCAGTGCTAGATCCCGGGGGAGCGATGAGCAGTTCTTC.

This clonotype was found many times. The genes are TRBV5-1 and TRBJ2-1; D is uncertain. Germline lookup yields CDR1 SGHRS and CDR2 YFSETQ. The CDR3 spans 14 residues. V was cut by 0 bases and J by 8 bases, with 12 bases left in between. The CDR3 sequence: CASSLAGLGDEQFF. The CDR3 nucleotides are TGCGCCAGCAGCTTGGCCGGGCTGGGCGATGAGCAGTTCTTC.

Only a few counts were recorded for this clonotype. This chain uses TRBV20-1 with TRBJ2-3, with D hard to call. V lost 3 bases and J 4 bases, leaving 5 bases between the germline ends. Germline lookup yields CDR1 DFQATT and CDR2 SNEGSKA (reference sequence). The CDR3 runs 11 residues. The CDR3 coding sequence is TGCAGTGCTAGCGGCCCAGATACGCAGTATTTT. It is translated as CSASGPDTQYF.

A note on this clonotype: A read error may account for a junction end that differs from germline. CDR3 coding DNA: TGTGCCAGCAGTTCAACCAAGGAGCAAATGAACATTGAAGCTTTCTTT. It translates to CASSSTKEQMNIEAFF. The V call is TRBV12-3 or TRBV12-4, the J call TRBJ1-1; D remains ambiguous. The CDR3 spans 16 residues.

This clonotype was seen many times. The V gene is TRBV29-1, the J gene TRBJ2-7; 8 positions match TRBD2. CDR3 length: 13 residues. The V gene end was trimmed by 6 bases and the J gene end by 3 bases; junction bases not matched to a gene: 7. CDR1 is SQVTM, CDR2 ANQGSEA, per germline. CDR3 sequence reads: CSVLSGEHYEQYF. The CDR3 DNA reads as TGCAGCGTACTTAGCGGGGAGCACTACGAGCAGTACTTC.

This clonotype was found many times. Here the CDR3 DNA reads TGCAGTGCTAGAGTAACAGGGGGCTCTACCTACGAGCAGTACTTC. Translated, it gives CSARVTGGSTYEQYF. V and J are TRBV20-1 and TRBJ2-7, with 9 bases fitting TRBD1. The V gene end was trimmed by 1 base and the J gene end by 2 bases; junction bases not matched to a gene: 6. The CDR3 runs 15 residues. Germline V CDR1 and CDR2: DFQATT, SNEGSKA (reference sequence).

A few counts support this clonotype. The J gene is TRBJ2-2, the V gene TRBV21-1; TRBD1 reflects the table's D call only, with no check against the DNA. TRBV21-1 is assigned pseudogene status. The CDR3 loop spans 18 amino acids. This chain's CDR3 is CASSKADRVIGGTGELFF. The CDR3 nucleotides read TGTGCCAGCAGCAAAGCCGACCGCGTAATCGGGGGGACCGGGGAGCTGTTTTTT.

The sample holds a few counts of this clonotype. CDR3 region: CASSRGHTNQPQHF. CDR3 in DNA: TGTGCCAGCAGCCGGGGTCACACCAATCAGCCCCAGCATTTT. The chain combines TRBV12-3 or TRBV12-4 with TRBJ1-5; D uncertain. The V and J ends lost 6 bases and 3 bases respectively, with 12 bases between them. The CDR3 is 14 residues long.

This clonotype showed up many times. The chain recombines TRBV10-3 with TRBJ2-7; maybe TRBD2 (5 bases). The CDR3 is made up of 14 amino acids. The V end was cut by 3 bases, the J end by 1 base, with 10 bases between. Germline-derived CDR1 and CDR2 are ENHRY and SYGVKD. The CDR3 DNA is TGTGCCATCAGTGATACGCGGGTTTCCTACGAGCAGTACTTC. Residues: CAISDTRVSYEQYF.

This clonotype has ten or more counts. The V call is TRBV21-1, the J call TRBJ1-5. TRBV21-1 is designated a pseudogene. This CDR3 region has 16 residues. The CDR3 loop reads CASSKYNGSNNQPQHF. In DNA, the CDR3 is TGTGCCAGCAGCAAATATAACGGGAGTAACAATCAGCCCCAGCATTTT.

The sample holds a few counts of this clonotype. The rearrangement joins TRBV11-2 to TRBJ2-1; TRBD2 matches at 10 bases. CDR1 SGHAT and CDR2 FQNNGV come from the germline V gene. The CDR3 has 16 residues. With 3 bases clipped from V and 0 bases from J, the junction kept 2 bases outside the gene matches. The CDR3 DNA follows: TGTGCCAGCAGCTTGGCTAGCGGGGGCTCCTACAATGAGCAGTTCTTC. Protein: CASSLASGGSYNEQFF. The whole variable domain, remainder taken from reference TRBV11-2 and TRBJ2-1, is EAGVAQSPRYKIIEKRQSVAFWCNPISGHATLYWYQQILGQGPKLLIQFQNNGVVDDSQLPKDRFSAERLKGVDSTLKIQPAKLEDSAVYLCASSLASGGSYNEQFFGPGTRLTVL.

Only a few counts were recorded for this clonotype. The rearrangement links TRBV29-1 to TRBJ2-7; possibly TRBD1 for D (6 bases). This CDR3 region has 13 residues. V lost 7 bases, J lost 2 bases, and 15 bases lay in between. Germline V gene data show CDR1 as SQVTM and CDR2 as ANQGSEA. This chain's CDR3 is CSGAGTTPYEQYF. The CDR3 DNA sequence: TGCAGCGGGGCCGGGACAACTCCCTACGAGCAGTACTTC.

This clonotype was observed at least ten times. The chain employs TRBV27 and TRBJ1-1; the D gene is possibly TRBD1 (6 bases). Germline V gives CDR1 MNHEY, CDR2 SMNVEV (reference sequence). V was clipped by 6 bases and J by 1 base, with 12 bases between them. This CDR3 comprises 14 residues. In DNA, the CDR3 is TGTGCCAGCAGGGCGCTAGGGGGGAACACTGAAGCTTTCTTT. This gives the protein CASRALGGNTEAFF.

Note on this clonotype: The junction shows a germline mismatch at one end, possibly a read error. The chain uses TRBV7-7 and TRBJ2-5; TRBD2 might be the D (6 bases). Germline CDR1 reads SSHAT; CDR2 reads FNYEAQ (reference sequence). The CDR3 loop spans 14 amino acids. For the CDR3, the DNA is TGTGCTAGCAGCGTCGGGCCTTTCTCGGGGGCCCAGTACTTC. This translates into CASSVGPFSGAQYF.

The chain couples TRBV19 to TRBJ2-3; D is ambiguous. This CDR3 is 15 amino acids long. The V and J ends lost 6 bases and 5 bases respectively, with 18 bases between them. In germline, CDR1 is LNHDA, CDR2 SQIVND (reference sequence). The CDR3 loop reads CASRSSFVVGDTQYF. Here the CDR3 DNA reads TGTGCCAGTAGATCCTCCTTTGTAGTTGGAGATACGCAGTATTTT.

This clonotype was detected many times. This chain links TRBV20-1 with TRBJ1-5; D possibly corresponds to TRBD1 (6 bases). V was pared by 1 base and J by 5 bases, with 18 bases between. CDR3 size: 16 residues. Per germline, CDR1 DFQATT and CDR2 SNEGSKA (reference sequence). CDR3 region: CSARASGGGGHQPQHF. As DNA, the CDR3 is TGCAGTGCTAGAGCCTCCGGGGGGGGCGGGCATCAGCCCCAGCATTTT.

This clonotype has more than one count but fewer than ten. V and J are TRBV6-4 and TRBJ2-3, with 7 bases matching TRBD1. Germline V lookup: CDR1 MRHNA, CDR2 SNTAGT. Losses at the gene ends were 5 bases for V and 5 bases for J; bases not matched to a gene: 7. This CDR3 spans 14 amino acids. This CDR3 reads CASSLAPGGDTQYF. The DNA for the CDR3 is TGTGCCAGCAGTCTAGCCCCAGGGGGAGATACGCAGTATTTT.

This clonotype was counted ten times or more. The CDR3, as DNA: TGTGCCATCAGTGACTCGACAGGGGAGGGCCAGCCCCAGCATTTT. This encodes CAISDSTGEGQPQHF. The rearrangement links TRBV10-3 to TRBJ1-5, with TRBD1 matching over 8 bases. The CDR3 spans 15 residues. The junction had 8 bases not matched to a gene; V was cut back by 3 bases and J by 7 bases. Germline loops: CDR1 ENHRY, CDR2 SYGVKD.